This T cell receptor beta chain is from a study of identical twins. With regard to this clonotype: Antigen unknown.

Via MiXCR, TCRdb re-called the 5' RACE reads, giving one row per CDR3 protein. The sample records about 790,000 distinct CDR3 sequences, around a sixth being singletons. Regarding the study as a whole: Partly confounded zero-insertion analyses could result from invariant MAIT and iNKT cells. Beta out-of-frame sequences showed weaker excess sharing between twins. A lower insertion count was a feature of abundant cord blood beta clonotypes, with no such feature in memory repertoires.

The data also belong to a second study, concerning T cells expressing NK-cell markers. That source reports: Sorted T-cell subsets CD3+CD56+NKG2C+, CD3+CD56+NKG2C- and CD3+CD56-NKG2C+ were TCR beta-sequenced.

The TCR sequence derives from a woman in her late teens or twenties in good health. The sample was PBMCs.

Here the CDR3 DNA reads TGTGCCAGCAGCTCCAAAGCGAACACTGAAGCTTTCTTT. Protein: CASSSKANTEAFF. The chain combines TRBV7-9 with TRBJ1-1; D call uncertain. The V end was cut by 4 bases, the J end by 1 base, with 7 bases between. The CDR3 sequence is 13 residues long. From germline, CDR1 is SEHNR and CDR2 FQNEAQ (reference sequence). Supplemented by reference TRBV7-9 and TRBJ1-1, the full variable domain reads DTGVSQNPRHKITKRGQNVTFRCDPISEHNRLYWYRQTLGQGPEFLTYFQNEAQLEKSRLLSDRFSAERPKGSFSTLEIQRTEQGDSAMYLCASSSKANTEAFFGQGTRLTVV.